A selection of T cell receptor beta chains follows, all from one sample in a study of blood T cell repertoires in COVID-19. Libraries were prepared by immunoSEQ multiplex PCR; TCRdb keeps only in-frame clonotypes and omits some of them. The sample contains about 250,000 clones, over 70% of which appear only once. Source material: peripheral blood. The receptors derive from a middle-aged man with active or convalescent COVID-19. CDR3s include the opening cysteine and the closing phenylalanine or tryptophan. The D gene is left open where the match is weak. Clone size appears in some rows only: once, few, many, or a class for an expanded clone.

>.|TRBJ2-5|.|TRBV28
CASSLVGPTRGSETQYF
TGTGCCAGCAGTTTAGTGGGACCTACCAGGGGCTCAGAGACCCAGTACTTC
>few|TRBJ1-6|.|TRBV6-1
CASSEGGGGNSPLHF
TGTGCCAGCAGTGAAGGTGGGGGCGGGAATTCACCCCTCCACTTT
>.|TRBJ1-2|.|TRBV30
CAWILKGAHGYTF
TGTGCCTGGATATTGAAAGGGGCCCATGGCTACACCTTC
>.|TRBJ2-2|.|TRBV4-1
CASSQSTYTGELFF
TGCGCCAGCAGCCAATCTACCTACACCGGGGAGCTGTTTTTT
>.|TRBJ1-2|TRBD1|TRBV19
CASSIDRGRTGYGYTF
TGTGCCAGTAGTATTGACAGGGGGCGGACTGGCTATGGCTACACCTTC
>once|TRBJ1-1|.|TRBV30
CAWSVPYTEAFF
TGTGCCTGGAGTGTTCCTTACACTGAAGCTTTCTTT
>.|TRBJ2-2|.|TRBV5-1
CASRAANTGELFF
TGCGCCAGCAGAGCTGCGAACACCGGGGAGCTGTTTTTT
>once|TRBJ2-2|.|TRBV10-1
CASSERGPTGELFF
TGCGCCAGCAGTGAACGAGGGCCCACCGGGGAGCTGTTTTTT
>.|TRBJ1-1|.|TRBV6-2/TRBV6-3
CASSYPGGKTEAFF
TGTGCCAGCAGTTACCCCGGGGGGAAGACTGAAGCTTTCTTT
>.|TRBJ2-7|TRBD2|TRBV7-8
CASSPGTSGRAGYEQYF
TGTGCCAGCAGCCCCGGGACTAGCGGGAGGGCCGGCTACGAGCAGTACTTC
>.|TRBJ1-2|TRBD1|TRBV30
CAWSPPAGGFGYTF
TGTGCCTGGAGCCCCCCCGCAGGGGGCTTTGGCTACACCTTC
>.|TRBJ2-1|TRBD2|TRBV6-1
CASSAGAGLAGTIGEQFF
TGTGCCAGCAGTGCTGGGGCGGGGCTAGCGGGGACCATCGGTGAGCAGTTCTTC
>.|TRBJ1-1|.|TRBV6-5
CASSYSQAMSTEAFF
TGTGCCAGCAGTTACTCGCAAGCGATGAGCACTGAAGCTTTCTTT
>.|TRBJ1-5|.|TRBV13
CASSLVAGPQHF
TGTGCCAGCAGCTTAGTAGCCGGGCCCCAGCATTTT
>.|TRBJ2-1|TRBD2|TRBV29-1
CSVGAGGPVGNEQFF
TGCAGCGTTGGGGCGGGAGGGCCCGTAGGCAATGAGCAGTTCTTC
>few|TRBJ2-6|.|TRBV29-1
CSVDGGANVLTF
TGCAGCGTTGACGGTGGGGCCAACGTCCTGACTTTC
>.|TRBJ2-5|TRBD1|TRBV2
CASSIPAGTGDETQYF
TGTGCCAGCAGTATCCCAGCCGGGACAGGGGATGAGACCCAGTACTTC
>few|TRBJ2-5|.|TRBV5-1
CASSLSGDGTQYF
TGCGCCAGCAGCTTGTCAGGGGACGGGACCCAGTACTTC
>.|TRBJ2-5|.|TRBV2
CASAGRYLTETQYF
TGTGCCAGCGCGGGGAGGTACCTTACAGAGACCCAGTACTTC
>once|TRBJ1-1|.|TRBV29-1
CSVAASRVAAFF
TGCAGCGTTGCGGCGTCCAGGGTGGCAGCTTTCTTT
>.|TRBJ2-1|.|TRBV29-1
CSVEDLPLDSYNEQFF
TGCAGCGTTGAAGATCTCCCACTGGACAGCTACAATGAGCAGTTCTTC
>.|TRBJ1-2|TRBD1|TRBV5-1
CASSFGGTGNYGYTF
TGCGCCAGCAGCTTTGGCGGGACAGGGAACTATGGCTACACCTTC
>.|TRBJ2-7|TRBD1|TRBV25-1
CASSGDDRAPYEQYF
TGTGCCAGCAGTGGGGACGACAGGGCCCCCTACGAGCAGTACTTC
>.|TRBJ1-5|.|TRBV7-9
CASSLGEGNQPQHF
TGTGCCAGCAGCTTAGGTGAGGGCAATCAGCCCCAGCATTTT
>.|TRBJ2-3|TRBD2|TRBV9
CASSEGLAGGFTDTQYF
TGTGCCAGCAGCGAGGGGCTAGCGGGGGGGTTCACAGATACGCAGTATTTT
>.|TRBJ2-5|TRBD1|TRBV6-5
CASSYSRRTGEGTQYF
TGTGCCAGCAGTTACTCCCGGAGGACAGGGGAGGGGACCCAGTACTTC
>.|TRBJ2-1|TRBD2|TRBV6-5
CASSYTRGGLYNEQFF
TGTGCCAGCAGTTACACACGGGGGGGCCTCTACAATGAGCAGTTCTTC
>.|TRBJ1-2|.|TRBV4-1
CASSQDYRKLF
TGCGCCAGCAGCCAAGATTACAGGAAGTTATTC
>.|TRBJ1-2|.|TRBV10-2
CASSEEGYGYTF
TGCGCCAGCAGTGAGGAGGGCTATGGCTACACCTTC
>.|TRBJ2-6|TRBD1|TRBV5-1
CASSLVGQGNPGANVLTF
TGCGCCAGCAGCTTGGTGGGACAGGGGAATCCTGGGGCCAACGTCCTGACTTTC
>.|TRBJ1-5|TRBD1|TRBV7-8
CASSLGGQGAYQPQHF
TGTGCCAGCAGCTTGGGAGGACAGGGGGCTTATCAGCCCCAGCATTTT
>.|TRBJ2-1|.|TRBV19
CASSPLLAGYNEQFF
TGTGCCAGTAGTCCACTTCTGGCGGGTTACAATGAGCAGTTCTTC
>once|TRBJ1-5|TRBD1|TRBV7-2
CASSTTGLTLGPQHF
TGTGCCAGCAGTACGACAGGGTTGACTTTAGGGCCCCAGCATTTT
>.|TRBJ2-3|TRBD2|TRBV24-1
CATSDLASGSTDTQYF
TGTGCCACCAGTGATTTAGCTAGCGGGAGCACAGATACGCAGTATTTT
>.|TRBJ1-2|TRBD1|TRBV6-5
CASSLGTANYGYTF
TGTGCCAGCAGCCTAGGGACAGCTAACTATGGCTACACCTTC
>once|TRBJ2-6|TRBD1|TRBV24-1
CATSDSTGTGSSGANVLTF
TGTGCCACCAGTGATTCTACCGGGACAGGGTCTTCTGGGGCCAACGTCCTGACTTTC
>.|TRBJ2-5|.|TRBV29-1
CSVDPGSGRQETQYF
TGCAGCGTTGATCCTGGATCGGGGAGGCAAGAGACCCAGTACTTC
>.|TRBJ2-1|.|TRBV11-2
CASSPGFSRDEQFF
TGTGCCAGCAGCCCCGGGTTCAGCAGGGATGAGCAGTTCTTC
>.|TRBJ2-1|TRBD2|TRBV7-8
CASSPGERGVPFF
TGTGCCAGCAGCCCAGGGGAGCGGGGGGTCCCGTTCTTC
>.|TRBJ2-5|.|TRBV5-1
CASSLDSREETQYF
TGCGCCAGCAGCTTGGACAGCCGTGAAGAGACCCAGTACTTC
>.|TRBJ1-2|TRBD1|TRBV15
CATSRRSDRGYGYTF
TGTGCCACCAGCAGAAGATCTGACAGGGGTTATGGCTACACCTTC
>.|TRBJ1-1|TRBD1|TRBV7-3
CASSLGTVNTEAFF
TGTGCCAGCAGCTTAGGGACAGTGAACACTGAAGCTTTCTTT
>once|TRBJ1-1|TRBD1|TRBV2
CASSSGQGYTEAFF
TGTGCCAGCAGCTCCGGACAGGGCTACACTGAAGCTTTCTTT
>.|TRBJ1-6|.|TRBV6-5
CASKIESSYNSPLHF
TGTGCCAGCAAAATCGAGAGCTCCTATAATTCACCCCTCCACTTT
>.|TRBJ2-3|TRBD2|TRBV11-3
CASSLGIASGRAGTDTQYF
TGTGCCAGCAGCTTAGGAATTGCTAGCGGGAGGGCCGGGACAGATACGCAGTATTTT
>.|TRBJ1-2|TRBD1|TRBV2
CAQGGPNYGYTF
TGTGCCCAAGGGGGCCCTAACTATGGCTACACCTTC
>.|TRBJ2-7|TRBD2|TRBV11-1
CASSPPGLPYEQYF
TGTGCCAGCAGCCCCCCGGGACTACCCTACGAGCAGTACTTC
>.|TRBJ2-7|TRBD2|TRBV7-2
CASSLSGRVREQYF
TGTGCCAGCAGCCTTAGCGGGAGAGTGAGGGAGCAGTACTTC
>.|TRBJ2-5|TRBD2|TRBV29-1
CSVSGSEETQYF
TGCAGCGTTAGCGGGAGCGAAGAGACCCAGTACTTC
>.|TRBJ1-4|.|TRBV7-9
CASSSLGGTNEKLFF
TGTGCCAGCAGCTCCCTCGGGGGGACTAATGAAAAACTGTTTTTT